The 21 T cell receptor beta chains below were found in one sample sequenced in a study of tumor and adjacent non-tumor tissue in lung cancer. The template was RNA from unsorted bulk tissue. TCRbeta libraries were built with three rounds of nested PCR, modified from ARM-PCR. MiXCR, run by TCRdb on the multiplex PCR reads, gives a single entry per CDR3 protein. Of 75,000 to 95,000 distinct CDR3 sequences listed, less than 80% are singletons. The sequencing sample was made of lung tumor tissue. These receptor sequences come from a man aged 55 to 70 with non-small cell lung cancer.

The table lists this clonotype with many counts. CDR3 bases: TGCAGTGCGACCGACTACACAGATACGCAGTATTTT. It encodes CSATDYTDTQYF. The chain uses TRBV20-1 and TRBJ2-3, with D maybe TRBD2 (5 bases). The CDR3 length is 12 residues. V lost 6 bases and J lost 2, with 9 bases in between. Germline values: CDR1 DFQATT, CDR2 SNEGSKA (reference sequence).

CDR3 coding DNA: TGTGCCAGCAGCCAAGCGAGTATTGAAGCTTTCTTT. Translating it yields CASSQASIEAFF. This chain joins TRBV11-2 and TRBJ1-1, with no clear D. The ends were cut back, 5 bases at V and 7 bases at J, with 11 bases in the middle. Germline lookup yields CDR1 SGHAT and CDR2 FQNNGV. CDR3 size: 12 residues.

On this clonotype: This may be a read error: a much more frequent sequence differs by one nucleotide. The V call is TRBV6-2 or TRBV6-3, the J call TRBJ2-1; TRBD2 matches 8 bases. The CDR3 consists of 14 residues. With 4 bases clipped from V and 10 bases from J, the junction kept 9 bases outside the gene matches. Germline loops: CDR1 MNHEY, CDR2 SVGEGT. In DNA form, the CDR3 reads TGTGCCAGCAGTTTCAAAGCGGGAGTTGGGGAGCAGTTCTTC. This translates into CASSFKAGVGEQFF.

The chain links TRBV5-1 to TRBJ1-4; weak D call: TRBD1 (5 bases). The CDR3 is 15 residues long. The germline V and J ends were trimmed by 7 bases and 4 bases, with 17 bases remaining between them. In germline, CDR1 is SGHRS, CDR2 YFSETQ. The CDR3 DNA is TGCGCCAGCGCTACCGGGACCAAGAATAATGAAAAACTGTTTTTT. Protein sequence: CASATGTKNNEKLFF.

Remarks on this clonotype: One base away lies a much larger clone, so this may be a sequencing read error. V usage is TRBV28 and J usage is TRBJ2-1; 10 nucleotides line up with TRBD1. J lost 6 bases, V lost 3 bases, and 5 bases had no gene match. Germline CDR1 MDHEN, CDR2 SYDVKM. CDR3 length equals 15 residues. CDR3 protein: CASSFMGQGSNEQFF. CDR3 DNA: TGTGCCAGCAGTTTCATGGGACAGGGGAGCAATGAGCAGTTCTTC.

The sample holds many counts of this clonotype. This chain joins TRBV30 and TRBJ2-1, with 9 nucleotides matching TRBD1. The CDR3 spans 14 residues. With V trimmed by 0 bases and J by 6 bases, 3 bases remained unmatched. Per germline, CDR1 GTSNPN and CDR2 SVGIG (reference sequence). The CDR3 reads CAWSVRDRVNEQFF. CDR3 DNA: TGTGCCTGGAGTGTCCGGGACAGGGTCAATGAGCAGTTCTTC.

The chain has TRBV28 and TRBJ2-1, with 16 nucleotides matching TRBD2. Germline-derived CDR1 and CDR2 are MDHEN and SYDVKM. The V and J ends lost 5 bases and 0 bases, in that order; junction bases with no gene match: 10. The CDR3 consists of 20 residues. Here the CDR3 DNA reads TGTGCCAGCAGTGTGGTACCGGGACTAGCGGGAGGGTCCTCCTACAATGAGCAGTTCTTC. It encodes CASSVVPGLAGGSSYNEQFF.

This chain connects TRBV4-2 to TRBJ2-2; tentative D call: TRBD2 (6 bases). Germline CDR1 LGHNA, CDR2 YNFKEQ. The CDR3 loop spans 15 amino acids. The V end lost 0 bases, the J end lost 8 bases, and 13 bases lay between the germline ends. The CDR3 DNA reads TGTGCCAGCAGCCAAGATGGAACGGGGGTTGGGGAGCTGTTTTTT. Translation: CASSQDGTGVGELFF.

A remark on this clonotype: A much larger clone lies one base from this, so it may be a read error. This sequence joins TRBV27 and TRBJ1-2; 9 bases match TRBD1. Germline loops: CDR1 MNHEY, CDR2 SMNVEV (reference sequence). This CDR3 is built from 16 residues. The CDR3 region has the DNA TGTGCCAGCAGTCCCTACCGGACAGGGGTAGACTATGGCTACATCTTC. This codes for CASSPYRTGVDYGYIF.

This clonotype has ten or more counts. The chain joins TRBV12-3 or TRBV12-4 to TRBJ1-5, with D perhaps TRBD1 (6 bases). The CDR3 runs 13 residues. V lost 4 bases to trimming and J lost 4 bases, with 8 bases between them. The CDR3 DNA reads as TGTGCCAGCAGTTCGGACAGAAATCAGCCCCAGCATTTT. Translated: CASSSDRNQPQHF.

As concerns this clonotype: The junction and the germline gene differ at one end; a read error may be behind it. This rearrangement joins TRBV5-4 to TRBJ1-2, with a tentative D call TRBD1 (5 bases). The CDR3 is 13 residues long. CDR1 is SGHNT, CDR2 YYREEE, per germline (reference sequence). The CDR3 DNA is TGTGCCAGCAGCAAAGACAGTAACTGTGGCTACACCTTC. Amino acid sequence: CASSKDSNCGYTF.

As to this clonotype: This may come from a read error, since a much larger clone is one base off. The genes are TRBV7-9 and TRBJ1-5; D is unresolved. Germline loops: CDR1 SEHNR, CDR2 FQNEAQ (reference sequence). The CDR3 length is 13 residues. The CDR3 DNA sequence: TGTGCCAGCAACTTAGCTAAGGATCAGCCCCAGCATTTT. Its protein product is CASNLAKDQPQHF.

As to this clonotype: As the CDR3 is not closed by the conserved phenylalanine or tryptophan, this likely results from a read error. This chain links TRBV11-2 with TRBJ2-2; D is uncertain. There are 13 residues in the CDR3. CDR1 is SGHAT and CDR2 is FQNNGV in the germline V gene. CDR3 DNA sequence: TGTGCCAGCAGCATCCAGTACACTGGGGAGCTGTTTATT. It codes for CASSIQYTGELFI.

A note on this clonotype: This may arise from a read error, as a much more abundant clone is one base away. The chain is built from TRBV28 and TRBJ2-1, with 10 bases lining up with TRBD1. The junction had 5 bases not matched to a gene; V was cut back by 11 bases and J by 4 bases. CDR1 and CDR2 from the germline V gene are MDHEN and SYDVKM. There are 13 residues in the CDR3. The CDR3 loop reads CAGGTGVYNEQFF. The CDR3 DNA sequence: TGTGCCGGCGGGACAGGGGTTTACAATGAGCAGTTCTTC.

This clonotype was recorded only once. The chain combines TRBV11-3 with TRBJ2-7, with 9 nucleotides matching TRBD1. The CDR3 contains 15 residues. Germline V lookup: CDR1 SGHNT, CDR2 YENEEA. V was clipped by 2 bases and J by 6 bases; unmatched bases: 8. CDR3 DNA sequence: TGTGCCAGCAGCTTAATCCCTGACAGGGGGTCCGAGCAGTACTTC. It codes for CASSLIPDRGSEQYF.

This clonotype was seen at least ten times. CDR3 amino acids: CSASRAYEQYF. The CDR3 DNA sequence: TGCAGTGCTAGTCGGGCCTACGAGCAGTACTTC. The chain carries TRBV20-1 and TRBJ2-7; D gene unclear. The V and J ends lost 3 bases and 2 bases respectively, with 5 bases between them. The CDR3 length is 11 residues. Germline V gives CDR1 DFQATT, CDR2 SNEGSKA (reference sequence).

About this clonotype: A read error may account for a junction end that differs from germline. This sequence joins TRBV10-3 and TRBJ2-1; the D gene is possibly TRBD2 (5 bases). The CDR3 runs 13 residues. From germline, CDR1 is ENHRY and CDR2 SYGVKD. CDR3 sequence reads: CTIGEGFDNEQFF. In DNA, the CDR3 is TGTACCATTGGCGAGGGATTTGACAATGAGCAGTTCTTC.

Of note for this clonotype: Because it lacks the conserved phenylalanine or tryptophan at the end, this CDR3 is likely a read error. This CDR3 reads CASSQNQGTCPGTQYL. The CDR3 DNA follows: TGCGCCAGCAGCCAAAATCAAGGGACATGCCCCGGTACCCAGTACCTC. V gene TRBV4-1 combines with J gene TRBJ2-5; TRBD1 is a possible D gene (6 bases). CDR1 MGHRA and CDR2 YSYEKL come from the germline V gene. V lost 2 bases and J lost 8, with 21 bases in between. The CDR3 covers 16 residues.

This clonotype was seen just once. The genes are TRBV10-3 and TRBJ2-1, with no clear D. CDR1 is ENHRY and CDR2 is SYGVKD in the germline V gene. There are 14 residues in the CDR3. V lost 8 bases and J 5 bases, leaving 16 bases between the germline ends. DNA of the CDR3: TGTGCCATCTATTCAACGCTTGGCGACAATGAGCAGTTCTTC. Its protein is CAIYSTLGDNEQFF.

As to this clonotype: One end of the junction fails to match germline, which may point to a read error. The chain uses TRBV2 and TRBJ2-5; the D is unclear. This CDR3 spans 13 amino acids. The germline gives CDR1 SNHLY, CDR2 FYNNEI. The CDR3 DNA sequence: TGTGCCAACAGTCGCACAGAGCAAGAGACCCAATACTTC. It encodes CANSRTEQETQYF.

The V gene is TRBV20-1, the J gene TRBJ1-5; 9 bases align to TRBD1. The CDR3 length is 14 residues. The germline CDR1 and CDR2 sequences are DFQATT and SNEGSKA (reference sequence). Unmatched junction bases numbered 3, after V lost 0 bases and J lost 6 bases. The CDR3 protein is CSARDTGGGQPQHF. The CDR3 region has the DNA TGCAGTGCTAGAGATACAGGGGGCGGTCAGCCCCAGCATTTT.